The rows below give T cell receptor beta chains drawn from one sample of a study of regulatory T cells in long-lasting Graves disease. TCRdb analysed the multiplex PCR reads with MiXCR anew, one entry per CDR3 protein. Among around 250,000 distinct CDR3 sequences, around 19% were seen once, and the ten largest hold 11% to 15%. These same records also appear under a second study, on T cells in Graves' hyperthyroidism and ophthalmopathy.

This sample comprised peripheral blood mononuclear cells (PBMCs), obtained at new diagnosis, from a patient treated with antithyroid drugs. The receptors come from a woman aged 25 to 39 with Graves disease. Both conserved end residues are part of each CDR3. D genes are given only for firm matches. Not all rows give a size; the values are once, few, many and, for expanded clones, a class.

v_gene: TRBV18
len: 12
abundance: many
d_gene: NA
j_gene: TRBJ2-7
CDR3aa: CASSPGRYEQYF
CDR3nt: TGTGCCAGCTCACCAGGGAGGTACGAGCAGTACTTC

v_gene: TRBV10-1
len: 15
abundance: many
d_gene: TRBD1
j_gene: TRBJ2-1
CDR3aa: CASSSDRGRFDEQFF
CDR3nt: TGCGCCAGCAGTTCGGACAGGGGAAGATTCGATGAGCAGTTCTTC

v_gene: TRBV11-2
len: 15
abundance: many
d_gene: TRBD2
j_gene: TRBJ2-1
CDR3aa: CATHSTSGGGREQFF
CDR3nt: TGTGCCACCCACTCGACTAGCGGGGGGGGCCGTGAGCAGTTCTTC

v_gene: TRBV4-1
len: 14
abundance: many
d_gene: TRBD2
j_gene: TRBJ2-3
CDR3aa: CASRIAGGPDTQYF
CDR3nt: TGCGCCAGCAGAATAGCGGGGGGACCAGATACGCAGTATTTT

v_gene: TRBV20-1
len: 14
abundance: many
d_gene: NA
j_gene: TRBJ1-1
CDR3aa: CSAEGLGGSTEAFF
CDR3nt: TGCAGTGCCGAAGGCCTGGGTGGGAGCACTGAAGCTTTCTTT

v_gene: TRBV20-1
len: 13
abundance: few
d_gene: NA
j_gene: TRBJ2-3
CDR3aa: CSARDKYTDTQYF
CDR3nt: TGCAGTGCTAGGGATAAGTACACAGATACGCAGTATTTT

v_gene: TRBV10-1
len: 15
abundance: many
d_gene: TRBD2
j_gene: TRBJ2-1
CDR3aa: CASSDRGLAGGVQFF
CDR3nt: TGCGCCAGCAGTGATCGAGGCCTAGCGGGGGGAGTTCAGTTCTTC

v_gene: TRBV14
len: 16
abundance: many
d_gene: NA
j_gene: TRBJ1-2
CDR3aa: CASSQAWRPASEGYTF
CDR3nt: TGTGCCAGCAGCCAAGCTTGGCGCCCTGCGTCGGAGGGCTACACCTTC

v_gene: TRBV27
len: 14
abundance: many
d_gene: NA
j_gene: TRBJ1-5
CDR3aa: CASSLSRGNQPQHF
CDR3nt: TGTGCCAGCAGCTTAAGTAGAGGCAATCAGCCCCAGCATTTT

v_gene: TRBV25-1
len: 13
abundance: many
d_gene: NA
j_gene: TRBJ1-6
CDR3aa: CASSEWGRSPLHF
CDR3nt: TGTGCCAGCAGTGAGTGGGGCAGGTCACCCCTCCACTTT

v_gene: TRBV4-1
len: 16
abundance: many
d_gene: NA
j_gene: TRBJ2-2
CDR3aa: CASSQDRRTETGELFF
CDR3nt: TGCGCCAGCAGCCAAGATCGGCGGACAGAGACCGGGGAGCTGTTTTTT

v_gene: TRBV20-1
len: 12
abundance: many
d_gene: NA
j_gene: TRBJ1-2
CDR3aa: CSAGGQRYGYTF
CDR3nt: TGCAGTGCCGGAGGACAGCGGTATGGCTACACCTTC

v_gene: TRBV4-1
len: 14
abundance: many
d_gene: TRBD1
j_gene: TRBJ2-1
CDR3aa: CASSHPTGRNEQFF
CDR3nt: TGCGCCAGCAGCCACCCGACAGGGAGAAATGAGCAGTTCTTC

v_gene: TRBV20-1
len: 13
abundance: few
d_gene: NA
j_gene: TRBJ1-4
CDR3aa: CSASTDESEKLFF
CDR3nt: TGCAGTGCTAGCACGGACGAAAGTGAAAAACTGTTTTTT

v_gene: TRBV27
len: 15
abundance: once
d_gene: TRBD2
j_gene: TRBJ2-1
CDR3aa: CASSSVAGGLGEQFF
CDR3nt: TGTGCCAGCAGTTCCGTAGCGGGGGGGCTTGGTGAGCAGTTCTTC

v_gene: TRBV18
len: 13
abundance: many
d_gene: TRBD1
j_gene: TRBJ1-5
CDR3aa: CASSPDRGGPQHF
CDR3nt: TGTGCCAGCTCGCCTGACAGGGGAGGACCCCAGCATTTT

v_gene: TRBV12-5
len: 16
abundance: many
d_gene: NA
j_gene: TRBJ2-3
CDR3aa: CASGLVLSGVRDTQYF
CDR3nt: TGTGCTAGTGGTTTGGTACTCTCCGGGGTCAGAGATACGCAGTATTTT

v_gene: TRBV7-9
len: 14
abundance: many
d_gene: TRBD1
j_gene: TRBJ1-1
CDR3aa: CASIHPDRGTGAFF
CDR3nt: TGTGCCAGCATCCACCCTGACAGGGGGACGGGAGCTTTCTTT

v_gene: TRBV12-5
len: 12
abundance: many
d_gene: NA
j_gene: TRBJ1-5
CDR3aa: CASGLGGPAQHF
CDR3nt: TGTGCTAGTGGTTTGGGTGGTCCAGCCCAGCATTTT

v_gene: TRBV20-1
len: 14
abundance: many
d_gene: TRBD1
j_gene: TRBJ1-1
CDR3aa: CSARRGLANTEAFF
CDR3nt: TGCAGTGCTAGAAGGGGGCTCGCGAACACCGAAGCTTTCTTT

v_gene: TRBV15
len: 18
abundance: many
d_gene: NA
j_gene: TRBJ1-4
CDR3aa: CATSRDQARGRLKEKLFF
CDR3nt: TGTGCCACCAGCAGAGATCAGGCGAGGGGGAGACTGAAGGAAAAACTGTTTTTT

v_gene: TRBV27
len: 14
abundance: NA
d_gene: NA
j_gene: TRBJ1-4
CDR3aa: CASSADSRNEKLFF
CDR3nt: TGTGCCAGCAGTGCGGACAGCCGGAATGAAAAACTGTTTTTT

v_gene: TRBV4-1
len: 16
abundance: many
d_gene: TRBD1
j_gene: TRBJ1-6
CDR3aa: CASSQVWDRYNSPLHF
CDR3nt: TGCGCCAGCAGCCAAGTTTGGGACAGATATAATTCACCCCTCCACTTT

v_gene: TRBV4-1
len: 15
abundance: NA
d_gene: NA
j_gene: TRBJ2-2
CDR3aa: CASSRAGLATGELFF
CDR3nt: TGCGCCAGCAGCCGCGCCGGGCTAGCGACCGGGGAGCTGTTTTTT

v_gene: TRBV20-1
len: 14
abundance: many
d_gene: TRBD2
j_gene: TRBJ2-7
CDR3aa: CSANRLAESYEQYF
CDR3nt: TGCAGTGCTAACCGACTAGCGGAGTCCTACGAGCAGTACTTC

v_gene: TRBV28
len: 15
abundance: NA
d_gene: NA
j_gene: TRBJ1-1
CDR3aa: CASSLATVRNTEAFF
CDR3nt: TGTGCCAGCAGTTTGGCCACGGTTAGGAACACTGAAGCTTTCTTT

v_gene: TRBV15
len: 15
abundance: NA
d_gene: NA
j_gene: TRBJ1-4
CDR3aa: CATSRVGGPNEKLFF
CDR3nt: TGTGCCACCAGCAGAGTTGGGGGCCCTAATGAAAAACTGTTTTTT

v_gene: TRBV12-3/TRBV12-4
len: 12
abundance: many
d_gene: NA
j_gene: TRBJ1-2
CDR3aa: CASSFRDYGYTF
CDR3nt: TGTGCCAGCAGTTTCCGGGACTATGGCTACACCTTC

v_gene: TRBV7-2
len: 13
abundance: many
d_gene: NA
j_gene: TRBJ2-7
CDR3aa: CASSFNRVHEQYF
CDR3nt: TGTGCCAGCAGCTTCAACAGGGTCCACGAGCAGTACTTC

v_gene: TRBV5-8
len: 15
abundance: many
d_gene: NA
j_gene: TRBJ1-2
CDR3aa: CASSHGKGPGYGYTF
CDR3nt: TGTGCCAGCAGCCATGGGAAGGGGCCCGGCTATGGCTACACCTTC

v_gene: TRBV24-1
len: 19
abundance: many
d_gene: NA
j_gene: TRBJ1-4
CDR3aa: CATSDLFLSRQATNEKLFF
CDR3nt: TGTGCCACCAGTGATTTGTTTTTGTCGCGACAGGCAACTAATGAAAAACTGTTTTTT

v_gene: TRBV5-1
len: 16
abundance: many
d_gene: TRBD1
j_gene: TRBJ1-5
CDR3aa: CASSLGTGPNNQPQHF
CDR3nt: TGCGCCAGCAGCTTGGGGACAGGGCCTAACAATCAGCCCCAGCATTTT

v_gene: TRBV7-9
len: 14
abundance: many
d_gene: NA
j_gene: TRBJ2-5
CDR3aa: CASSNARFQETQYF
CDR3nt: TGTGCCAGCAGCAATGCTAGGTTCCAAGAGACCCAGTACTTC

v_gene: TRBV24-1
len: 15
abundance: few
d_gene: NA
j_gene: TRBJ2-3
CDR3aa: CATSDSGFLTDTQYF
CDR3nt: TGTGCCACCAGTGATTCCGGTTTCCTTACAGATACGCAGTATTTT

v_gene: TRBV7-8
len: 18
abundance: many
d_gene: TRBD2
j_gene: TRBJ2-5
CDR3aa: CASSYKLAGGLIQATQYF
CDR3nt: TGTGCCAGCAGCTACAAACTAGCGGGGGGCCTCATCCAAGCGACCCAGTACTTC

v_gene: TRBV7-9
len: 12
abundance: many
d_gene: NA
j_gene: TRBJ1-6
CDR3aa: CASSLSATPLHF
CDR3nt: TGTGCCAGCAGCTTAAGCGCGACACCCCTCCACTTT

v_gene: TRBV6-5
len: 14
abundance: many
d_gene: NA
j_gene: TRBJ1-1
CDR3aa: CASSYGTVNTEAFF
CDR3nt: TGTGCCAGCAGTTACGGGACGGTGAACACTGAAGCTTTCTTT

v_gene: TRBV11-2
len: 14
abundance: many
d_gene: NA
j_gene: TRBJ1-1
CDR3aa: CASSSRPRDTEAFF
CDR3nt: TGTGCCAGCAGCTCCCGGCCCCGGGACACTGAAGCTTTCTTT

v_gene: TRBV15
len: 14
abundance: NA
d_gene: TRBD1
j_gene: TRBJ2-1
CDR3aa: CATSRPDRGDEQFF
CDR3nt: TGTGCCACCAGCAGACCCGACAGGGGCGATGAGCAGTTCTTC

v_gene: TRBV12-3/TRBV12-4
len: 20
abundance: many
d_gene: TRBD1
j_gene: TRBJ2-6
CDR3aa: CASSMNQGAGNQPGANVLTF
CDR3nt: TGTGCCAGCAGCATGAATCAGGGGGCGGGGAACCAGCCTGGGGCCAACGTCCTGACTTTC

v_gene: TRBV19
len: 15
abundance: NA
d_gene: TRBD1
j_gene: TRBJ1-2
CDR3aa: CASTPLGQGNYGYTF
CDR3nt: TGTGCCAGTACCCCGCTTGGACAGGGCAACTATGGCTACACCTTC

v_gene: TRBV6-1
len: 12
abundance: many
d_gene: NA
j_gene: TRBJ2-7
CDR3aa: CASRDSVYEQYF
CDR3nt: TGTGCCAGCAGAGACAGTGTCTACGAGCAGTACTTC

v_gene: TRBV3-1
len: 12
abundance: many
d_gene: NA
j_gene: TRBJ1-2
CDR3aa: CASSQVFDGYTF
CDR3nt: TGTGCCAGCAGCCAAGTTTTCGATGGCTACACCTTC

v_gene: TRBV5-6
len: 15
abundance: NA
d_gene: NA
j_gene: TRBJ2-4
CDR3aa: CASSFFSLAKNIQYF
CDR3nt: TGTGCCAGCAGCTTTTTTTCCCTAGCCAAAAACATTCAGTACTTC

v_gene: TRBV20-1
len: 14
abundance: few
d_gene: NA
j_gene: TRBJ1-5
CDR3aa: CSARRSGTYQPQHF
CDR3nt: TGCAGTGCTAGAAGGTCAGGCACCTATCAGCCCCAGCATTTT

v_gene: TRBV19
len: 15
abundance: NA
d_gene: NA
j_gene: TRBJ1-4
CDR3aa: CVSSIGAATNEKLFF
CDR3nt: TGTGTCAGTAGTATAGGGGCAGCAACTAATGAAAAACTGTTTTTT

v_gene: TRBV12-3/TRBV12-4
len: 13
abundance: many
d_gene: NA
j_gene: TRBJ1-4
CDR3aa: CASSLVAGEKLFF
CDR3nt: TGTGCCAGCAGCTTAGTCGCCGGTGAAAAACTGTTTTTT